These T cell receptor beta chains were read from a single sample in a study of shared clonotypes between healthy human individuals. The assay was immunoSEQ multiplex PCR, and TCRdb's table has in-frame clones only and misses some. The data contain 2,100,000 or so clones, 90% to 96% of them singletons. Sequencing was carried out using naive CD4+ T cells sorted from blood. The source of these receptors is a man between 18 and 35 years old in good health. Both conserved end residues are part of each CDR3. Only part of the rows carry a size: once, few, many, or a class if the clone is expanded.

V gene	clone size	J gene	CDR3 protein
TRBV29-1	NA	TRBJ1-1	CSVQTAMDTEAFF
TRBV5-5	NA	TRBJ1-2	CASSLGWANYGYTF
TRBV9	NA	TRBJ1-6	CASSVGGASYNSPLHF
TRBV2	NA	TRBJ1-1	CASSLEDQSRGTEAFF
TRBV30	NA	TRBJ1-2	CAWSADKGPNYGYTF
TRBV5-1	NA	TRBJ2-3	CASTPSAGGSTDTQYF
TRBV5-6	NA	TRBJ2-2	CASSKQGSTGELFF
TRBV28	NA	TRBJ1-2	CASSDPGTGNYGYTF
TRBV18	NA	TRBJ2-7	CASSKGGAGFEQYF
TRBV6-1	NA	TRBJ2-5	CASRSADRAQGAQYF
TRBV27	NA	TRBJ2-7	CASSLYAADTYEQYF
TRBV7-2	NA	TRBJ2-1	CASSPTSGGHYNEQFF
TRBV27	NA	TRBJ2-2	CASSLYSRLSSGELFF
TRBV6-5	NA	TRBJ1-4	CASSYSRNSNEKLFF
TRBV2	NA	TRBJ2-1	CATSPGLYNEQFF
TRBV4-2	NA	TRBJ1-2	CASTPSGSGYGYTF
TRBV5-1	once	TRBJ2-7	CASSGDRVHEQYF
TRBV7-9	NA	TRBJ2-5	CASSLRGQETQYF
TRBV7-9	NA	TRBJ2-7	CASSLGTGPYEQYF
TRBV5-4	NA	TRBJ2-1	CASSFQREGYNEQFF
TRBV10-1	NA	TRBJ2-3	CASSAGLTDTQYF
TRBV2	NA	TRBJ2-1	CASSWDREFF
TRBV6-4	once	TRBJ2-2	CASSDKREGKQGGELFF
TRBV10-2	NA	TRBJ2-2	CASSEGDTRTGELFF
TRBV11-3	NA	TRBJ2-2	CASSPSRWTGELFF
TRBV7-9	NA	TRBJ2-7	CASSLEVTSAYEQYF
TRBV19	NA	TRBJ1-5	CASSMNRGSMWNQPQHF
TRBV28	NA	TRBJ2-3	CASSLPQGPDTQYF
TRBV5-1	once	TRBJ2-2	CASSPTFGNTGELFF
TRBV11-2	NA	TRBJ1-5	CASSLGLYSNQPQHF
TRBV4-1	NA	TRBJ2-2	CASSRQTPGANTGELFF
TRBV7-9	NA	TRBJ1-1	CASSLGQGTEAFF
TRBV9	NA	TRBJ2-5	CASSPSPPDSQETQYF
TRBV7-2	NA	TRBJ1-2	CASSLDRVNYGYTF
TRBV6-1	NA	TRBJ1-1	CASSGIRGNTEAFF
TRBV6-1	NA	TRBJ2-1	CASSEALGGKSSYNEQFF
TRBV7-9	NA	TRBJ1-3	CASSLITGGSGNTIYF
TRBV7-9	NA	TRBJ1-3	CASSLALFSGNTIYF
TRBV10-3	NA	TRBJ2-2	CAISAAPRTGELFF
TRBV5-6	NA	TRBJ2-5	CASSSVGVEWAQYF
TRBV11-1	NA	TRBJ2-2	CASSPITGELFF
TRBV29-1	NA	TRBJ2-5	CSVLRQDGETQYF
TRBV5-1	NA	TRBJ2-3	CASSLEGTGGTDTQYF
TRBV7-9	NA	TRBJ1-2	CASTAGQGRAYF
TRBV9	NA	TRBJ1-2	CASSTGQIEGSGYTF
TRBV19	NA	TRBJ1-6	CASSILGQPPLHF
TRBV9	NA	TRBJ2-1	CASSPQVAAGGRDEQFF
TRBV7-7	NA	TRBJ2-2	CATRTGHTGELFF
TRBV7-9	NA	TRBJ1-1	CASTYQGNTEAFF
TRBV6-1	NA	TRBJ1-2	CASSEFSGFSGYTF
TRBV11-2	NA	TRBJ1-1	CASSQVGWNTEAFF